This T cell receptor (beta chain) was identified in a study of cytomegalovirus exposure and HLA in healthy donors. Study as a whole: In an early release, HLA-typed donors contributed some 82 million unique TCR sequences.

The PCR employed 60 Vbeta primers together with 13 Jbeta primers. Sequencing used immunoSEQ multiplex PCR; TCRdb keeps in-frame clones, though not all of them. The profile shows 150,000 to 200,000 clones, about 80% of them singletons. The table lists this clone with a few counts. V lost 4 bases, J lost 0 bases, and 6 bases lay in between. The germline CDR1 and CDR2 sequences are MDHEN and SYDVKM. The CDR3 covers 13 residues. Sequencing was carried out using PBMCs. The TCR was taken from a man aged 25-45 years in good health and CMV-seronegative. The rearrangement uses TRBV28 and TRBJ1-1; D ambiguous. Here the CDR3 reads CASSSSLNTEAFF. DNA of the CDR3: TGTGCCAGCAGTTCCTCCCTGAACACTGAAGCTTTCTTT. Looking up the rest from reference TRBV28 and TRBJ1-1 gives the full variable domain: DVKVTQSSRYLVKRTGEKVFLECVQDMDHENMFWYRQDPGLGLRLIYFSYDVKMKEKGDIPEGYSVSREKKERFSLILESASTNQTSMYLCASSSSLNTEAFFGQGTRLTVV.